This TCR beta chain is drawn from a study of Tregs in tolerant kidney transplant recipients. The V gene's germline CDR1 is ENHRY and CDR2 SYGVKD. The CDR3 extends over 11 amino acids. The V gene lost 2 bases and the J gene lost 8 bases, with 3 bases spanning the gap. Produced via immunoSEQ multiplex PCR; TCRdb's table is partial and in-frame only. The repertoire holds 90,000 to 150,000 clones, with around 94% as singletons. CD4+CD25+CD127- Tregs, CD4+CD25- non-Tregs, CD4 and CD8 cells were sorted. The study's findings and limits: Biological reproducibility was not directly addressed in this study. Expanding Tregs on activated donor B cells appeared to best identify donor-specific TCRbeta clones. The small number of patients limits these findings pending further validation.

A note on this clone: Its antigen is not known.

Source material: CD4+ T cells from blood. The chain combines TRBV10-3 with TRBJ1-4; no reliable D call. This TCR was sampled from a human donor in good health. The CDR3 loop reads CAISEGEKLFF. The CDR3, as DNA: TGTGCCATCAGTGAGGGGGAAAAACTGTTTTTT.